This TCR beta chain came from a study of T cell clonality in common variable immunodeficiency. Only in-frame clones appear in the TCRdb table, and some are missing; sequencing was by immunoSEQ multiplex PCR. In total the sample includes about 34,000 clones, none of them seen once. Most patients and controls had Caucasian heritage. Donors gave 5 to 8 ml heparinized peripheral whole blood. The sample holds many counts of this clone. The read ends 3 residues before the CDR3 terminus; that terminus is restored from the germline J gene. Trimming cost V 0 bases and J 0 bases, with 12 bases left between them. The CDR3 totals 17 residues. Germline V gives CDR1 SGHDN, CDR2 FVKESK.

Sequencing was carried out using peripheral blood mononuclear cells. The J gene is TRBJ1-3, the V gene TRBV14; D gene unclear. The TCR was taken from a person between 18 and 75 years old in good health. CDR3 bases read: TGTGCCAGCAGCCAAGAAGTCACAACGAGCTCTGGAAACACC. Its translation: CASSQEVTTSSGNT. The CDR3 reads in full as CASSQEVTTSSGNTIYF.